One sample yielded the 12 T cell receptor beta chains listed below, sequenced in a study of response to subunit inactivated influenza vaccine. TCRdb re-called the RT-PCR reads with MiXCR, one entry per CDR3 protein. The profile shows roughly 180,000 distinct CDR3 sequences, nearly 9.5% of them singletons. This material consisted of non-naive T cells sorted from PBMCs, taken on the day of vaccination. These receptors all come from a man in his forties or fifties who received an inactivated influenza vaccine.

In its sample, this clonotype was seen a few times. Written as DNA, the CDR3 is TGTGCCTGGATAAAAGATAGGTACAGGGTGCCCTATGGCTACACCTTC. It specifies CAWIKDRYRVPYGYTF. This sequence joins TRBV30 and TRBJ1-2, with TRBD1 as a possible D gene (6 bases). The V and J ends lost 4 bases and 4 bases respectively, with 22 bases between them. The CDR3 has 16 residues. From germline, CDR1 is GTSNPN and CDR2 SVGIG (reference sequence).

The sample holds a few counts of this clonotype. The chain is built from TRBV9 and TRBJ2-6; 9 positions agree with TRBD1. V lost 3 bases to trimming and J lost 0 bases; unmatched junction nucleotides: 4. Germline CDR1 is SGDLS and CDR2 is YYNGEE. This CDR3 comprises 17 residues. CDR3: CASSAGTGFSGANVLTF. In DNA, the CDR3 is TGTGCCAGCAGCGCCGGGACAGGGTTCTCTGGGGCCAACGTCCTGACTTTC.

This clonotype was seen only a few times. The V and J genes are TRBV20-1 and TRBJ2-3; the D call may be TRBD1 or TRBD2 (5 bases each). The V and J ends lost 1 base and 5 bases respectively, with 13 bases between them. Germline CDR1 is DFQATT and CDR2 is SNEGSKA (reference sequence). The CDR3 spans 14 residues. The CDR3 DNA sequence: TGCAGTGCTAGAGTTAGGGGAGTGCGAGATACGCAGTATTTT. Protein sequence: CSARVRGVRDTQYF.

This clonotype was counted a few times. One end of the junction varies from germline; a read error may be responsible. This chain links TRBV7-7 with TRBJ2-5; a weak D match, TRBD2 (6 bases). From germline, CDR1 is SSHAT and CDR2 FNYEAQ (reference sequence). This CDR3 region has 14 residues. As DNA, the CDR3 is TGTGCTAGCAGCCCAAGGGACTCTAAAGAGACCCAGTACTTC. This translates into CASSPRDSKETQYF.

This clonotype occurred a few times. The chain has TRBV12-3 or TRBV12-4 and TRBJ2-1; the D gene could be TRBD1 or TRBD2 (6 bases each). This CDR3 has 14 residues. The ends were cut back, 4 bases at V and 3 bases at J, with 10 bases in the middle. The CDR3: CASSSGGLYNEQFF. In nucleotides, the CDR3 is TGTGCCAGCAGTTCTGGGGGGCTCTACAATGAGCAGTTCTTC.

The chain uses TRBV4-1 and TRBJ2-5; D remains unclear. V was pared by 0 bases and J by 2 bases, with 10 bases between. The V gene's germline CDR1 is MGHRA and CDR2 YSYEKL. This CDR3 has 15 residues. The CDR3 DNA is TGCGCCAGCAGCCAAGATGGTAACGGACAAGAGACCCAGTACTTC. Translating gives CASSQDGNGQETQYF.

Only a few counts were recorded for this clonotype. The chain couples TRBV12-3 or TRBV12-4 to TRBJ2-2; 8 bases line up with TRBD2. The CDR3 is 15 residues long. V was clipped by 7 bases and J by 4 bases; unmatched bases: 8. CDR3 amino acids: CASNPGLGFTGELFF. The CDR3 DNA sequence: TGTGCCAGCAACCCGGGACTAGGGTTCACCGGGGAGCTGTTTTTT.

This clonotype was recorded at least ten times. This chain uses TRBV12-3 or TRBV12-4 with TRBJ1-3, with D unclear. The V end was cut by 6 bases, the J end by 3 bases, with 6 bases between. The CDR3 has 12 residues. The CDR3 bases are TGTGCCAGCAGCTTGAGTGGAAACACCATATATTTT. It translates to CASSLSGNTIYF.

The table lists this clonotype with a few counts. This chain links TRBV18 with TRBJ1-2; 8 bases are shared with TRBD1. The ends lost 5 bases at V and 3 bases at J; junction bases unmatched: 2. This CDR3 comprises 13 residues. Germline V gene lookup returns CDR1 KGHSH and CDR2 LQKENI. CDR3 sequence: CASSAGQDYGYTF. The CDR3 region has the DNA TGTGCCAGCTCAGCGGGACAGGACTATGGCTACACCTTC.

This clonotype has at least ten counts. The chain uses TRBV4-3 and TRBJ2-3, with D unresolved. Germline V gene data show CDR1 as LGHNA and CDR2 as YSLEER. The length of the CDR3 is 16 residues. V was pared by 0 bases and J by 1 base, with 11 bases between. CDR3 in amino acids: CASSQDKSPGTDTQYF. CDR3 sequence (DNA): TGCGCCAGCAGCCAAGATAAAAGCCCAGGCACAGATACGCAGTATTTT.

The chain employs TRBV6-2 or TRBV6-3 and TRBJ2-1; D ambiguous. The V gene's germline CDR1 is MNHEY and CDR2 SVGEGT. V was trimmed by 5 bases and J by 3 bases, leaving 14 bases between them. This CDR3 comprises 15 residues. The CDR3 loop reads CASSPTIGDYNEQFF. For the CDR3, the DNA is TGTGCCAGCAGTCCCACTATCGGAGACTACAATGAGCAGTTCTTC.

This sequence joins TRBV11-2 and TRBJ2-7, with D unresolved. V was cut by 6 bases and J by 2 bases, with 8 bases left in between. The germline gives CDR1 SGHAT, CDR2 FQNNGV. The CDR3 sequence is 12 residues long. The CDR3 nucleotides are TGTGCCAGCAGTCGTACCACCTACGAGCAGTACTTC. Translating gives CASSRTTYEQYF.